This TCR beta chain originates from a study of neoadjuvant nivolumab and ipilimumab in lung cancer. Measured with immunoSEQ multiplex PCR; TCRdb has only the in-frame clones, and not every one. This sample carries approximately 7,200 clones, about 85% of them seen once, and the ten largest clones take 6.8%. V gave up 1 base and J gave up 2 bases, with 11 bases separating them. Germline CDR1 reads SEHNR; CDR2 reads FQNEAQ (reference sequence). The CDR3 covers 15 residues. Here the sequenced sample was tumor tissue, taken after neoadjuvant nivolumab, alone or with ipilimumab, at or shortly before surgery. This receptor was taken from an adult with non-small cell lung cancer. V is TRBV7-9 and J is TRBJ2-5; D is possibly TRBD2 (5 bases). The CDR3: CASSLGPRGQETQYF. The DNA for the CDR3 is TGTGCCAGCAGCTTAGGCCCCCGGGGACAAGAGACCCAGTACTTC.